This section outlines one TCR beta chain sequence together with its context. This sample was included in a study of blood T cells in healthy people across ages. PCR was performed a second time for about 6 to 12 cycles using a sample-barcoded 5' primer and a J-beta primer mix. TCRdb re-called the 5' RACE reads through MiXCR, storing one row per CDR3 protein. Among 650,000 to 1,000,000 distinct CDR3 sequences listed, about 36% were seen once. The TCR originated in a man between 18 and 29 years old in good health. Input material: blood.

The DNA for the CDR3 is TGTGCCAGCAGCCCTTGGACAGGCAACACCGGGGAGCTGTTTTTT. Translating gives CASSPWTGNTGELFF. This rearrangement joins TRBV18 to TRBJ2-2; TRBD1 matches at 7 bases. The germline CDR1 and CDR2 sequences are KGHSH and LQKENI. V lost 8 bases and J lost 2; bases outside the gene matches: 8. This CDR3 has 15 residues. Looking up the rest from reference TRBV18 and TRBJ2-2 gives the full variable domain: NAGVMQNPRHLVRRRGQEARLRCSPMKGHSHVYWYRQLPEEGLKFMVYLQKENIIDESGMPKERFSAEFPKEGPSILRIQQVVRGDSAAYFCASSPWTGNTGELFFGEGSRLTVL.